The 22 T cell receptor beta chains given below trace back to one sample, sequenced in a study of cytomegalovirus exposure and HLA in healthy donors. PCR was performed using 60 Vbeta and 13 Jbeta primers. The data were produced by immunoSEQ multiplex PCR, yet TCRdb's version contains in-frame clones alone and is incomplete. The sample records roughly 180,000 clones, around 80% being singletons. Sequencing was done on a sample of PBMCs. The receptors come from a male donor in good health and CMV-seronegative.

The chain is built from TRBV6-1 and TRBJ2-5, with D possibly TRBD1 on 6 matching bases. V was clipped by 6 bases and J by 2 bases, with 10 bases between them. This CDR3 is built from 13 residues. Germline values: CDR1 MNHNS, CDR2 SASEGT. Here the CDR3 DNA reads TGTGCCAGCAGCGCGACAGGACAAGAGACCCAGTACTTC. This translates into CASSATGQETQYF.

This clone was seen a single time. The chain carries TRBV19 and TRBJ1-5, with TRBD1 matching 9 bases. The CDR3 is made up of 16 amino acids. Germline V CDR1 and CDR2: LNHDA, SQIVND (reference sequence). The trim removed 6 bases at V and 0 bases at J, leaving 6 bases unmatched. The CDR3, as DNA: TGTGCCAGTAGGGACAGGGGTTTGGTTAGCAATCAGCCCCAGCATTTT. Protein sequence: CASRDRGLVSNQPQHF.

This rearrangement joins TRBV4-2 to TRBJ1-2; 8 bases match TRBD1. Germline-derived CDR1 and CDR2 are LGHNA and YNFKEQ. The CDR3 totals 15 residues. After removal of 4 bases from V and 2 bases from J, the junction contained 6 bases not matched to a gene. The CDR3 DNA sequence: TGTGCCAGCAGCCTGACGACAGGGGACAACTATGGCTACACCTTC. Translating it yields CASSLTTGDNYGYTF.

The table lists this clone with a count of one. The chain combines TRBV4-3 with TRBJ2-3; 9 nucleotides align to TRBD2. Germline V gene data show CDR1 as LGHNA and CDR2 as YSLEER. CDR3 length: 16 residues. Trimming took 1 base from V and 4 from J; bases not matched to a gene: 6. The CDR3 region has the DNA TGCGCCAGCAGCCAAGTGGTTAGCGGGAGCGCAGATACGCAGTATTTT. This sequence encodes CASSQVVSGSADTQYF.

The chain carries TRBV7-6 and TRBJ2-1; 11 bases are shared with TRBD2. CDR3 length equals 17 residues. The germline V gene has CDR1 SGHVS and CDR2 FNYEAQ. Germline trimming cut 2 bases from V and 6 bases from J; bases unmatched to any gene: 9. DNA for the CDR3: TGTGCCAGCAGCTTATTGGGGGGACTAGCGGAGACCAATGAGCAGTTCTTC. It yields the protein CASSLLGGLAETNEQFF.

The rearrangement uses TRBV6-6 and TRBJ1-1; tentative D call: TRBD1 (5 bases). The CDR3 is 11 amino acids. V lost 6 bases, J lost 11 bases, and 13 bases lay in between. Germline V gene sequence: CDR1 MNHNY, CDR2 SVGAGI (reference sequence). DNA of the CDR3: TGTGCCAGCAGCCCTGGGGGGAGGGCTTTCTTT. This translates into CASSPGGRAFF.

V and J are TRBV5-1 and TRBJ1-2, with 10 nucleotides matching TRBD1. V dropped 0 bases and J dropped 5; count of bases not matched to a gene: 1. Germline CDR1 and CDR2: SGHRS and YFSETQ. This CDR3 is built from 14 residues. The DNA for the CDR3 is TGCGCCAGCAGCTTGGGGACAGGGGGATATGGCTACACCTTC. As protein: CASSLGTGGYGYTF.

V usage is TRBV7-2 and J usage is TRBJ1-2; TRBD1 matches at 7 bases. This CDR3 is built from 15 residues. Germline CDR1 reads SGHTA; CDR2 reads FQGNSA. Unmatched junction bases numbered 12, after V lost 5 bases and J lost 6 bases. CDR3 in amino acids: CASSPNGGQSDGYTF. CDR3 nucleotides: TGTGCCAGCAGCCCAAATGGGGGACAGTCGGATGGCTACACCTTC.

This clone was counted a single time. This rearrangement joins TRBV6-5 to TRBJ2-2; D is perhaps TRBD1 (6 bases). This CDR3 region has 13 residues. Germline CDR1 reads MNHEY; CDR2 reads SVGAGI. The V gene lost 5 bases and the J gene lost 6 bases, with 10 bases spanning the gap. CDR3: CASSTRGSGELFF. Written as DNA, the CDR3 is TGTGCCAGCAGTACCAGGGGCTCCGGGGAGCTGTTTTTT.

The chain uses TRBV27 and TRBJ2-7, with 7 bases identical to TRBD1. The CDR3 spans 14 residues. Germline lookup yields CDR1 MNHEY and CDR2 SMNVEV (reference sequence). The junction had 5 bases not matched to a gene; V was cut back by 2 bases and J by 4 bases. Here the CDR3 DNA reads TGTGCCAGCAGTTTAGGAGACAGGGAGTACGAGCAGTACTTC. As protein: CASSLGDREYEQYF.

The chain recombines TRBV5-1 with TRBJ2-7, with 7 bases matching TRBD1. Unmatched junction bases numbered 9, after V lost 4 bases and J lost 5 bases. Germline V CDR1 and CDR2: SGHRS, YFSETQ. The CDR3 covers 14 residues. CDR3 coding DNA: TGCGCCAGCAGCCTAGGGACAGCCTGGGACGAGCAGTACTTC. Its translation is CASSLGTAWDEQYF. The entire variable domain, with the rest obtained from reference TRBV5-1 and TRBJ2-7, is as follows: KAGVTQTPRYLIKTRGQQVTLSCSPISGHRSVSWYQQTPGQGLQFLFEYFSETQRNKGNFPGRFSGRQFSNSRSEMNVSTLELGDSALYLCASSLGTAWDEQYFGPGTRLTVT.

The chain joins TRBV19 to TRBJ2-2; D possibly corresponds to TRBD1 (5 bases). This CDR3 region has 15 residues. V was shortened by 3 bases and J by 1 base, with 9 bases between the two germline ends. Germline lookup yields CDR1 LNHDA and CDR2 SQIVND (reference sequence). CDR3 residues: CASSMLGQNTGELFF. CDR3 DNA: TGTGCCAGTAGTATGCTCGGACAGAACACCGGGGAGCTGTTTTTT.

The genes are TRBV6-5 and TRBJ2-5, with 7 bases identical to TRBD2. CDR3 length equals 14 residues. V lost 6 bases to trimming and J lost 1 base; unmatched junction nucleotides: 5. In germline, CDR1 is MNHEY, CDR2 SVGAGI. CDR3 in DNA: TGTGCCAGCAGACCAAGCGGGGTCCAAGAGACCCAGTACTTC. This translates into CASRPSGVQETQYF.

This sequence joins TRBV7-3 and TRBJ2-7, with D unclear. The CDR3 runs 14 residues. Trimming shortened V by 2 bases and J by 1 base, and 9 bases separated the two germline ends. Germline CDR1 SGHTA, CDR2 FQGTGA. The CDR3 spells CASSLQAGSYEQYF. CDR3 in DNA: TGTGCCAGCAGCTTACAGGCAGGTTCCTACGAGCAGTACTTC.

The CDR3 here is CASSLSRRQGYEQYF. In nucleotides, the CDR3 is TGTGCCAGCAGTTTATCGAGGCGACAGGGCTACGAGCAGTACTTC. The chain employs TRBV27 and TRBJ2-7; 7 bases line up with TRBD1. CDR3 length: 15 amino acids. V trimming: 0 bases; J trimming: 3 bases; junction bases outside the gene matches: 5. Germline values: CDR1 MNHEY, CDR2 SMNVEV (reference sequence).

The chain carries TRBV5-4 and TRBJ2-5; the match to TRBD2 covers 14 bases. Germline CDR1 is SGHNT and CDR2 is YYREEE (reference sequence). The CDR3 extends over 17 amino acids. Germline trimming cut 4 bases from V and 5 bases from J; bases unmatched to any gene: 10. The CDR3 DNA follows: TGTGCCAGCAGCCTCCCGACTAGCGGGAGGGCTGGTGAGACCCAGTACTTC. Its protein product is CASSLPTSGRAGETQYF. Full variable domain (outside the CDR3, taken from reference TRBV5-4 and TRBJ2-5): ETGVTQSPTHLIKTRGQQVTLRCSSQSGHNTVSWYQQALGQGPQFIFQYYREEENGRGNFPPRFSGLQFPNYSSELNVNALELDDSALYLCASSLPTSGRAGETQYFGPGTRLLVL.

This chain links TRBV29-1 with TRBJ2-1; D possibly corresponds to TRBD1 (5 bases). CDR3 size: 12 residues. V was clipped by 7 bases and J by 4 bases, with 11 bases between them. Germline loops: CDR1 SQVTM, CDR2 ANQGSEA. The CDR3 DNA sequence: TGCAGCGCAGGGTTGGGGTACAATGAGCAGTTCTTC. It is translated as CSAGLGYNEQFF.

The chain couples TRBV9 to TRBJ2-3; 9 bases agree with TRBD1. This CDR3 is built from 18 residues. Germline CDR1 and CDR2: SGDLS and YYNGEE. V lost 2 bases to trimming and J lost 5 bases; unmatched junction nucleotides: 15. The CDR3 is CASSVSTGTGRAVDTQYF. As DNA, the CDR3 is TGTGCCAGCAGCGTCAGCACCGGGACAGGGAGGGCGGTAGATACGCAGTATTTT.

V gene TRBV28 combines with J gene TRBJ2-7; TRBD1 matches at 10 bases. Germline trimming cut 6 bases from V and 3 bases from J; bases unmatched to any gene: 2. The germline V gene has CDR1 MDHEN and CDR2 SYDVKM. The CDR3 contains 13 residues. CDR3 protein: CASRTGGVYEQYF. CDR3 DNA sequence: TGTGCCAGCAGGACAGGGGGCGTCTACGAGCAGTACTTC.

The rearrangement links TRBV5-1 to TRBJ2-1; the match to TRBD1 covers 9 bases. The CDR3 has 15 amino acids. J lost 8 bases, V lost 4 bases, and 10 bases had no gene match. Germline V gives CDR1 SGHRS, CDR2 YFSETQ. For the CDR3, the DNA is TGCGCCAGCAGCACTACCAACAGGGGGCTCGATGAGCAGTTCTTC. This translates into CASSTTNRGLDEQFF.

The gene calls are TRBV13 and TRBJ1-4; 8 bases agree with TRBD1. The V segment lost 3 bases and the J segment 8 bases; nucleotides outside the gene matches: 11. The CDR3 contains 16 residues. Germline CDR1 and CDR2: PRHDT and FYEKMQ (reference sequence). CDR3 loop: CASSLESGAGGEKLFF. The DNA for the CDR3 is TGTGCCAGCAGCTTGGAATCCGGGGCAGGGGGCGAAAAACTGTTTTTT.

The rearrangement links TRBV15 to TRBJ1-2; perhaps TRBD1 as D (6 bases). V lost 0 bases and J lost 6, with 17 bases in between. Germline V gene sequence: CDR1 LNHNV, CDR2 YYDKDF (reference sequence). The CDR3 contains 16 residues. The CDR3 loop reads CATSRDGAGTNHGYTF. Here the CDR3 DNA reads TGTGCCACCAGCAGAGATGGGGCCGGGACAAATCATGGCTACACCTTC. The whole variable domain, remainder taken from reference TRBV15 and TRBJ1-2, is DAMVIQNPRYQVTQFGKPVTLSCSQTLNHNVMYWYQQKSSQAPKLLFHYYDKDFNNEADTPDNFQSRRPNTSFCFLDIRSPGLGDTAMYLCATSRDGAGTNHGYTFGSGTRLTVV.